A selection of T cell receptor beta chains follows, all from one sample in a study of cytomegalovirus exposure and HLA in healthy donors. TCRdb's table, derived via immunoSEQ multiplex PCR, lists solely in-frame clones and lacks some. The sample has some 270,000 clones; 80% to 90% are singletons. Sample: PBMCs. These receptors were taken from a woman between 18 and 30 years old in good health and CMV-seronegative. CDR3s include the opening cysteine and the closing phenylalanine or tryptophan. The D gene is left open where the match is weak. A row's size may be missing; if present it is once, few, many or a size class.

d_call,j_call,clone_size,v_call,cdr3_aa,cdr3_nt
TRBD1,TRBJ2-7,few,TRBV7-9,CASSLGTGAEQYF,TGTGCCAGCAGCTTAGGGACAGGTGCCGAGCAGTACTTC
NA,TRBJ2-3,NA,TRBV18,CASSRNRAGWTDTQYF,TGTGCCAGCTCCAGAAACAGGGCCGGCTGGACAGATACGCAGTATTTT
TRBD2,TRBJ2-7,NA,TRBV11-3,CASSTRLAGDEYF,TGTGCCAGCAGCACCCGACTAGCGGGGGATGAGTACTTC
TRBD1,TRBJ1-5,NA,TRBV28,CASSPPGQGGFNQPQHF,TGTGCCAGCAGTCCTCCGGGACAGGGAGGGTTTAATCAGCCCCAGCATTTT
NA,TRBJ1-4,NA,TRBV27,CASSEQGYEKLFF,TGTGCCAGCAGTGAGCAGGGATATGAAAAACTGTTTTTT
TRBD2,TRBJ2-3,once,TRBV5-1,CASSPERGGVDTQYF,TGCGCCAGCAGCCCTGAGCGGGGTGGGGTAGATACGCAGTATTTT
NA,TRBJ2-5,NA,TRBV5-6,CASKARGGAKETQYF,TGTGCCAGCAAGGCCCGAGGGGGGGCTAAAGAGACCCAGTACTTC
TRBD1,TRBJ2-1,NA,TRBV7-2,CASSVDRASYNEQFF,TGTGCCAGCAGCGTGGACAGGGCCTCATACAATGAGCAGTTCTTC
TRBD1,TRBJ1-5,NA,TRBV5-1,CASSNDRDQPQHF,TGCGCCAGCAGCAACGACAGGGATCAGCCCCAGCATTTT
TRBD1,TRBJ2-7,NA,TRBV30,CAWSGFGGQGYTYEQYF,TGTGCCTGGAGTGGATTTGGGGGACAGGGTTACACCTACGAGCAGTACTTC
NA,TRBJ2-3,NA,TRBV6-6,CASSYQGGGTDTQYF,TGTGCCAGCAGTTACCAGGGTGGGGGCACAGATACGCAGTATTTT
TRBD1,TRBJ2-7,NA,TRBV29-1,CSSSKGTGESYEQYF,TGCAGCTCATCCAAGGGGACAGGGGAGTCCTACGAGCAGTACTTC
TRBD2,TRBJ2-2,NA,TRBV27,CASTWTRNTGELFF,TGTGCCAGCACCTGGACTAGGAACACCGGGGAGCTGTTTTTT
TRBD1,TRBJ2-7,once,TRBV4-1,CASSQAGGYNYEQYF,TGCGCCAGCAGCCAGGCAGGGGGCTACAACTACGAGCAGTACTTC
TRBD1,TRBJ1-2,NA,TRBV5-1,CASSLLARTGGYGYTF,TGCGCCAGCAGCTTACTAGCCCGGACAGGGGGCTATGGCTACACCTTC
NA,TRBJ2-5,NA,TRBV5-1,CASSLSASVTETQYF,TGCGCCAGCAGCCTGTCCGCTAGCGTTACAGAGACCCAGTACTTC
TRBD1,TRBJ1-5,NA,TRBV7-6,CASSRGQGHNQPQHF,TGTGCCAGCAGCAGAGGACAGGGCCACAATCAGCCCCAGCATTTT
NA,TRBJ2-7,NA,TRBV28,CASSSQGSYEQYF,TGTGCCAGCAGTTCCCAGGGCTCCTACGAGCAGTACTTC
TRBD2,TRBJ2-3,NA,TRBV25-1,CASSEFGTSADTQYF,TGTGCCAGCAGTGAATTTGGGACTAGCGCAGATACGCAGTATTTT
TRBD1,TRBJ2-7,NA,TRBV9,CASSATGSAEQYF,TGTGCCAGCAGCGCGACAGGGTCTGCGGAGCAGTACTTC
TRBD2,TRBJ2-1,NA,TRBV7-3,CASSLERGLGVEQFF,TGTGCCAGCAGCCTAGAGCGGGGGCTTGGGGTTGAGCAGTTCTTC
NA,TRBJ2-1,NA,TRBV4-1,CASSQAGYNEQFF,TGCGCCAGCAGCCAAGCGGGGTACAATGAGCAGTTCTTC